This TCR beta chain comes out of a study of shared clonotypes between healthy human individuals. Details on this clone: This sample also contains other DNA sequences that code for the same CDR3.

Assay used: immunoSEQ multiplex PCR; TCRdb lists only in-frame clones, some missing. The repertoire has about a million clones, roughly 80% of them found once; the top ten carry about 0.89%. This CDR3 has 14 amino acids. Per the germline V gene, CDR1 is WSHSY and CDR2 is SAAADI. The trim removed 6 bases at V and 0 bases at J, leaving 4 bases unmatched. The specimen sequenced was memory CD4+ T cells from PBMCs. The subset here: CD45RA-negative fraction. This chain uses TRBV10-2 with TRBJ1-1, with 7 bases fitting TRBD1. This TCR was recovered from a young man in good health. Some clones in this sample may be carry-over from other donors' samples. This chain's CDR3 is CASSRQGMNTEAFF. CDR3 sequence (DNA): TGCGCCAGCAGCAGACAGGGAATGAACACTGAAGCTTTCTTT.